Detailed here is one T cell receptor (beta chain). This table comes from immunoSEQ multiplex PCR, and its TCRdb copy is limited to in-frame clones, with some not included. The profile shows approximately 130,000 clones, 80% of them singletons. The germline gives CDR1 SGHTA, CDR2 FQGNSA. V gave up 4 bases and J gave up 6 bases, with 7 bases separating them. The CDR3 runs 12 residues. The data stem from a study of blood T cell repertoires in COVID-19. As for the study in general: COVID-19 samples from acute and convalescent phases originated in the United States, Italy and Spain. PBMCs, B-cell-depleted T cells, or T cells provided the cDNA or gDNA that made up the material.

This TCR derives from a human donor in a cohort sampled during active COVID-19. The gene calls are TRBV7-2 and TRBJ1-3; no clear D. Sequenced sample: peripheral blood. DNA for the CDR3: TGTGCCAGCAGCTATGGGCAAAACACCATATATTTT. It codes for CASSYGQNTIYF.